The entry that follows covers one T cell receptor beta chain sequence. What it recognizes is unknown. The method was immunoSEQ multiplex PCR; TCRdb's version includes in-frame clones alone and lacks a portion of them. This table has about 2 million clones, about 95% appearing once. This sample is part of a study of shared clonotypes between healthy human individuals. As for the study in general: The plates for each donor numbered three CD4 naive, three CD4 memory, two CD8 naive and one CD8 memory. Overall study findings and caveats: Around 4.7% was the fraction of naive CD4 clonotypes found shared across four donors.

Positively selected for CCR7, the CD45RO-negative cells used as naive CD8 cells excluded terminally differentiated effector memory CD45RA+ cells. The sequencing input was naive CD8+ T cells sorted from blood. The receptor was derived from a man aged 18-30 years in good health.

The CDR3 region has the DNA TGCGCCAGCAGCCAAGACCAGGTGATCTACGAGCAGTACTTC. Translation: CASSQDQVIYEQYF. This rearrangement joins TRBV4-1 to TRBJ2-7; no definite D call. CDR1 and CDR2 from the germline V gene are MGHRA and YSYEKL. This CDR3 is 14 amino acids long. The V end was cut by 0 bases, the J end by 3 bases, with 9 bases between.